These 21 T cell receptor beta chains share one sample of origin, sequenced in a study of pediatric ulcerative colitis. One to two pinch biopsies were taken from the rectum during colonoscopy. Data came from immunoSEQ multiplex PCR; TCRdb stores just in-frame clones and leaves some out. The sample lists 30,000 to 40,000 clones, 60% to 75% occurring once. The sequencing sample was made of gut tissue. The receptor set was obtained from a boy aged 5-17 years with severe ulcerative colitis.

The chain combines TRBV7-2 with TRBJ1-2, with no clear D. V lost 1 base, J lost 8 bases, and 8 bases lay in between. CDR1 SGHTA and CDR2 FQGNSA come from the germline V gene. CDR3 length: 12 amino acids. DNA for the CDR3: TGTGCCAGCAGCTTAGTTGGCGAGGGCTACACCTTC. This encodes CASSLVGEGYTF.

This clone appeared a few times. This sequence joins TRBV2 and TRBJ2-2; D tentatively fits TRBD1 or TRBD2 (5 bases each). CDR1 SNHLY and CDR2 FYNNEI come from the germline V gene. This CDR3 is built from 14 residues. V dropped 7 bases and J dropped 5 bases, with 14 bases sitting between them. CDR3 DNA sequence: TGTGCCAGCATTCAGGGAGTTGAGACCGGGGAGCTGTTTTTT. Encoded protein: CASIQGVETGELFF.

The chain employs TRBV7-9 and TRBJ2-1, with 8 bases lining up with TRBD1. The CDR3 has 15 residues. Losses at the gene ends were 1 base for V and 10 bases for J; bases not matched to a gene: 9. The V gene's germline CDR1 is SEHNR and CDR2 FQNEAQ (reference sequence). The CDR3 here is CASSLGTGYSDEQFF. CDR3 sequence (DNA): TGTGCCAGCAGCTTAGGGACAGGGTACTCCGACGAGCAGTTCTTC.

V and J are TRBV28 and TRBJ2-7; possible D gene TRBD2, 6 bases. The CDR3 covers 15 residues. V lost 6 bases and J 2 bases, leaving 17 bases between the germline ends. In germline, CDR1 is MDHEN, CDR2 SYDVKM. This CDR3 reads CASRSSGTETYEQYF. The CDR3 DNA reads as TGTGCCAGCAGGTCCTCCGGGACTGAGACCTACGAGCAGTACTTC.

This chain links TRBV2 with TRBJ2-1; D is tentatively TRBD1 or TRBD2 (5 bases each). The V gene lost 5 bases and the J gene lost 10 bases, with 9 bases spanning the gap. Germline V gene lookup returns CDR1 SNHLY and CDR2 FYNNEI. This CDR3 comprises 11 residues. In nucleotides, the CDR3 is TGTGCCAGCAGTCCCAGGGACGAGCAGTTCTTC. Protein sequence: CASSPRDEQFF.

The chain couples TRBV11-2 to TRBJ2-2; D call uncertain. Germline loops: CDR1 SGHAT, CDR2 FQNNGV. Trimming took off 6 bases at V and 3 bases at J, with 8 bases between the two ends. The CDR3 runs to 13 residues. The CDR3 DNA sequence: TGTGCCAGCAGTCCACAGCACACCGGGGAGCTGTTTTTT. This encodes CASSPQHTGELFF.

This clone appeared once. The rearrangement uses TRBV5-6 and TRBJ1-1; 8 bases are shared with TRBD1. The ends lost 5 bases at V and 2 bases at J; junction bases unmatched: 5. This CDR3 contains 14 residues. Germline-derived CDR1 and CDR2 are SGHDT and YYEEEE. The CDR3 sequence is CASSWTGINTEAFF. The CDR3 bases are TGTGCCAGCAGTTGGACAGGGATTAACACTGAAGCTTTCTTT.

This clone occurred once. The CDR3 loop is CASSLVQPNTEAFF. The DNA of the CDR3 is TGTGCCAGCAGCTTGGTACAGCCAAACACTGAAGCTTTCTTT. V usage is TRBV5-6 and J usage is TRBJ1-1, with D unresolved. Germline V lookup: CDR1 SGHDT, CDR2 YYEEEE. The CDR3 extends over 14 amino acids. Trimming removed 0 bases at V and 2 bases at J, with 8 bases between.

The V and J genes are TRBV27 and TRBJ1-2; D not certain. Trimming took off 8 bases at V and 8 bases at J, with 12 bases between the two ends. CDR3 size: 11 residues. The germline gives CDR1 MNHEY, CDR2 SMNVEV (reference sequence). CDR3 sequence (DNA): TGTGCCAGCGCCTCCCTCGGAGGCTACACCTTC. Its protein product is CASASLGGYTF.

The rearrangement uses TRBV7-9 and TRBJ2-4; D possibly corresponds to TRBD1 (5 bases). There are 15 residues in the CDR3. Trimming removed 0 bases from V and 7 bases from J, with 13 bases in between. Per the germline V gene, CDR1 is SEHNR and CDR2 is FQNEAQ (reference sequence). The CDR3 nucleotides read TGTGCCAGCAGCTTAGCAGGGGCCTGGGGTAACATTCAGTACTTC. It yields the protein CASSLAGAWGNIQYF.

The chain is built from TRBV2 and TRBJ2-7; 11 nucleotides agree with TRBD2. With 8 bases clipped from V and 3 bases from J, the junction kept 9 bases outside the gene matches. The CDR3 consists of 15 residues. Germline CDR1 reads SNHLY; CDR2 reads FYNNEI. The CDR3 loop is CASRPRGLAVYEQYF. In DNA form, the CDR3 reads TGTGCCAGCCGGCCCCGGGGACTAGCGGTCTACGAGCAGTACTTC.

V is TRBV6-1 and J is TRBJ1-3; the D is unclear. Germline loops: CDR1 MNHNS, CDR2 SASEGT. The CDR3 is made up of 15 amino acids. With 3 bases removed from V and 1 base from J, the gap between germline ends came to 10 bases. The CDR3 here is CASSEGGISGNTIYF. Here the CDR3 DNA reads TGTGCCAGCAGTGAGGGTGGGATTTCTGGAAACACCATATATTTT.

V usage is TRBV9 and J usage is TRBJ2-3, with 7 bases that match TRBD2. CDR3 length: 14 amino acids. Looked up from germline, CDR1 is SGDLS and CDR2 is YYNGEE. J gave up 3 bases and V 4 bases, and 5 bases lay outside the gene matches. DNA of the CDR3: TGTGCCAGCAGCCTAGGACTAGTGACAGATACGCAGTATTTT. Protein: CASSLGLVTDTQYF.

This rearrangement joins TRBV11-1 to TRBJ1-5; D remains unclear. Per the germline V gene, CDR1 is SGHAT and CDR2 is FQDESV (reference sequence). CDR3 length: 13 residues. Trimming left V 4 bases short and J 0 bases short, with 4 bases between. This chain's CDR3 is CASSSYSNQPQHF. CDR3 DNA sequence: TGTGCCAGCAGCTCTTATAGCAATCAGCCCCAGCATTTT.

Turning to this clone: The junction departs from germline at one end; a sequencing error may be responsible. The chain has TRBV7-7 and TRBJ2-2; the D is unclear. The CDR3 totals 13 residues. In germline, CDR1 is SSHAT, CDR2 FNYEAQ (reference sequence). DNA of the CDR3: TGTGCTAGCAGCTCCCAGACAAAGGGGGAGCTGTTTTTT. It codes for CASSSQTKGELFF.

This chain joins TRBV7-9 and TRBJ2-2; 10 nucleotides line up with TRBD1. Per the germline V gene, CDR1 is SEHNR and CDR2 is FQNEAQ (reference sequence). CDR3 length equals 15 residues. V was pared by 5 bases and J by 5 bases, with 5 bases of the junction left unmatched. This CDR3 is CASSPGQGLTGELFF. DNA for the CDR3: TGTGCCAGCAGCCCGGGACAGGGGTTGACCGGGGAGCTGTTTTTT.

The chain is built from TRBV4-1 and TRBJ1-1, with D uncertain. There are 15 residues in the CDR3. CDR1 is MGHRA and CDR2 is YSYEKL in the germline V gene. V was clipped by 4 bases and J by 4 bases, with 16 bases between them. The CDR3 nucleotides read TGCGCCAGCAGCCCGGCGGCAGACACCGGCACTGAAGCTTTCTTT. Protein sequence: CASSPAADTGTEAFF.

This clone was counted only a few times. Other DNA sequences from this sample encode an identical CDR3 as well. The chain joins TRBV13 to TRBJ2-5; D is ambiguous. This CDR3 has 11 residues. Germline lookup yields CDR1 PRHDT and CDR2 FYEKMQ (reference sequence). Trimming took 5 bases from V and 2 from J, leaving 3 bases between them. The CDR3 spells CASSNQETQYF. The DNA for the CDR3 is TGTGCCAGCAGCAATCAAGAGACCCAGTACTTC.

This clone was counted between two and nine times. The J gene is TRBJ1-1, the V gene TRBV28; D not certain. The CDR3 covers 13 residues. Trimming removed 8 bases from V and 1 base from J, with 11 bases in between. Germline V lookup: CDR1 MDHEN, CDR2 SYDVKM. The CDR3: CASRYGRNTEAFF. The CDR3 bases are TGTGCCAGCCGCTATGGAAGGAACACTGAAGCTTTCTTT.

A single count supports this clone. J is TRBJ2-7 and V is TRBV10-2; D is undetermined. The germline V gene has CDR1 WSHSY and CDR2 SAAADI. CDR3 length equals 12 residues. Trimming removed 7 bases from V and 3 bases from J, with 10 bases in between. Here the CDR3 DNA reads TGCGCCAGCAAGACACCGGGCTACGAGCAGTACTTC. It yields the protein CASKTPGYEQYF.

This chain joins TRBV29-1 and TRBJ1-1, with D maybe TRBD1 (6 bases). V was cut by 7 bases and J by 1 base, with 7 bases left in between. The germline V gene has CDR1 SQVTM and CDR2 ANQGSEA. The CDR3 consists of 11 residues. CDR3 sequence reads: CSGTENTEAFF. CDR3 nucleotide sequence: TGCAGCGGGACAGAGAACACTGAAGCTTTCTTT.